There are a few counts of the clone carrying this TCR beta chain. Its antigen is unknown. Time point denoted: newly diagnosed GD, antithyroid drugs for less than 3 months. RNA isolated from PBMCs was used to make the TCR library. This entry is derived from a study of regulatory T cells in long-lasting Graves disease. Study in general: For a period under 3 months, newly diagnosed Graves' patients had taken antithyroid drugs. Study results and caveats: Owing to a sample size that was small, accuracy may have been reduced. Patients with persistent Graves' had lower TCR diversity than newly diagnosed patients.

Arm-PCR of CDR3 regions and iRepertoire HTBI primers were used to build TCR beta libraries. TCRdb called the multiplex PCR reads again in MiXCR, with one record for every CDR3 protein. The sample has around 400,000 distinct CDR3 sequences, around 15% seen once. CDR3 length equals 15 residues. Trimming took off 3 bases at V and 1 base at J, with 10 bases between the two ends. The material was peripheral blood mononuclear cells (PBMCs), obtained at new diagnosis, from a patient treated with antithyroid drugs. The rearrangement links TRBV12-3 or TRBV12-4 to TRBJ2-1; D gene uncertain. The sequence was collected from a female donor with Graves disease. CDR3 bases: TGTGCCAGCAGTTTGAGTCATACTTCCTACAATGAGCAGTTCTTC. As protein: CASSLSHTSYNEQFF.